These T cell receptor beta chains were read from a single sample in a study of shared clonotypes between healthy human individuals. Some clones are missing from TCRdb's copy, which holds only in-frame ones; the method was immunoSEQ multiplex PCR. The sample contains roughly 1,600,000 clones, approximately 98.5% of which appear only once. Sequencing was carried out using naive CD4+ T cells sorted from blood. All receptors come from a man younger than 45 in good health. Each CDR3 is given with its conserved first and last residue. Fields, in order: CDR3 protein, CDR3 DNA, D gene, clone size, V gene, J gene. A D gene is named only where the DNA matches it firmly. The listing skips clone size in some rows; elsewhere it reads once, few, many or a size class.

CDR3: CASSLGFTGPKHF
DNA: TGTGCCAGCAGCTTGGGTTTCACTGGCCCCAAGCATTTT
D: -
size: -
V: TRBV5-5
J: TRBJ1-5

CDR3: CASSFVGVYEQFF
DNA: TGTGCCAGCAGCTTCGTCGGAGTATATGAGCAGTTCTTC
D: -
size: -
V: TRBV11-2
J: TRBJ2-1

CDR3: CASSSAWGVANQETQYF
DNA: TGTGCCAGCAGCTCAGCCTGGGGGGTGGCCAACCAAGAGACCCAGTACTTC
D: -
size: -
V: TRBV7-2
J: TRBJ2-5

CDR3: CASGVEHSGNTIYF
DNA: TGTGCCAGCGGGGTAGAGCACTCTGGAAACACCATATATTTT
D: -
size: -
V: TRBV2
J: TRBJ1-3

CDR3: CASRPAPGELFF
DNA: TGTGCCAGCAGGCCGGCACCCGGGGAGCTGTTTTTT
D: -
size: -
V: TRBV28
J: TRBJ2-2

CDR3: CASSRTGNTYEQYF
DNA: TGTGCCAGCAGCCGGACAGGGAACACCTACGAGCAGTACTTC
D: TRBD1
size: once
V: TRBV5-5
J: TRBJ2-7

CDR3: CASSSGVNTEAFF
DNA: TGTGCCAGCAGCTCCGGAGTAAACACTGAAGCTTTCTTT
D: -
size: -
V: TRBV9
J: TRBJ1-1

CDR3: CASSWTGAVDEQYF
DNA: TGTGCCAGCAGTTGGACAGGGGCCGTTGACGAGCAGTACTTC
D: TRBD1
size: -
V: TRBV28
J: TRBJ2-7

CDR3: CASSQDRAGNQPQHF
DNA: TGCGCCAGCAGCCAAGATCGGGCAGGTAATCAGCCCCAGCATTTT
D: -
size: -
V: TRBV4-1
J: TRBJ1-5

CDR3: CASSVWTDPGETQYF
DNA: TGTGCCAGCAGCGTTTGGACGGACCCCGGTGAGACCCAGTACTTC
D: -
size: -
V: TRBV9
J: TRBJ2-5

CDR3: CASSPLPGHANTEAFF
DNA: TGTGCCAGCTCACCACTACCGGGACATGCGAACACTGAAGCTTTCTTT
D: -
size: -
V: TRBV18
J: TRBJ1-1

CDR3: CASSLVGTSDRADTQYF
DNA: TGCGCCAGCAGCTTGGTGGGGACTAGCGACCGTGCAGATACGCAGTATTTT
D: TRBD2
size: -
V: TRBV5-1
J: TRBJ2-3

CDR3: CASRWGAANEKLFF
DNA: TGTGCCAGCAGGTGGGGTGCAGCTAATGAAAAACTGTTTTTT
D: -
size: -
V: TRBV28
J: TRBJ1-4

CDR3: CATSRGHGEKLFF
DNA: TGTGCCACCAGCAGGGGACACGGTGAAAAACTGTTTTTT
D: -
size: -
V: TRBV15
J: TRBJ1-4

CDR3: CASSLRRVETQYF
DNA: TGTGCCAGCAGCCTTCGTAGGGTAGAGACCCAGTACTTC
D: -
size: -
V: TRBV2
J: TRBJ2-5

CDR3: CAWSVPGGLYGYTF
DNA: TGTGCCTGGAGTGTCCCCGGCGGCCTCTATGGCTACACCTTC
D: -
size: -
V: TRBV30
J: TRBJ1-2

CDR3: CASSPGTGQETQYF
DNA: TGTGCCAGCTCACCCGGGACAGGCCAAGAGACCCAGTACTTC
D: TRBD1
size: -
V: TRBV18
J: TRBJ2-5

CDR3: CATSRARVNEKLFF
DNA: TGTGCCACCAGCAGAGCCAGGGTTAATGAAAAACTGTTTTTT
D: -
size: -
V: TRBV15
J: TRBJ1-4

CDR3: CASSQDSFTEAFF
DNA: TGCGCCAGCAGCCAAGATTCTTTCACTGAAGCTTTCTTT
D: -
size: -
V: TRBV4-3
J: TRBJ1-1

CDR3: CATSRDRNSGANVLTF
DNA: TGTGCCACCAGCAGAGATAGGAATTCTGGGGCCAACGTCCTGACTTTC
D: -
size: -
V: TRBV15
J: TRBJ2-6

CDR3: CASSYRVQETQYF
DNA: TGTGCCAGCAGTTATAGGGTACAAGAGACCCAGTACTTC
D: -
size: -
V: TRBV6-5
J: TRBJ2-5

CDR3: CASTRAGDEQYF
DNA: TGTGCCAGCACCCGGGCCGGAGACGAGCAGTACTTC
D: -
size: -
V: TRBV5-4
J: TRBJ2-7

CDR3: CASSLDRTGQGRSEQFF
DNA: TGTGCCAGCAGTTTAGATCGTACGGGACAGGGAAGAAGTGAGCAGTTCTTC
D: TRBD1
size: -
V: TRBV28
J: TRBJ2-1

CDR3: CASSLVQNGLSEYGYTF
DNA: TGCGCCAGCAGCTTGGTTCAAAACGGCCTTTCTGAATATGGCTACACCTTC
D: -
size: -
V: TRBV5-1
J: TRBJ1-2

CDR3: CASSYGQGVGYEQYF
DNA: TGTGCCAGCAGTTACGGGCAGGGGGTGGGTTACGAGCAGTACTTC
D: TRBD1
size: -
V: TRBV6-5
J: TRBJ2-7

CDR3: CAEGGGRLATNEKLFF
DNA: TGTGCTGAAGGAGGAGGGAGGCTTGCAACTAATGAAAAACTGTTTTTT
D: -
size: -
V: TRBV5-4
J: TRBJ1-4

CDR3: CASSLGTEQYF
DNA: TGTGCCAGCAGCTTGGGGACCGAGCAGTACTTC
D: -
size: -
V: TRBV7-2
J: TRBJ2-7

CDR3: CASSLARRGTGAYEQYF
DNA: TGTGCCAGCAGCTTGGCCCGTCGAGGGACAGGGGCGTACGAGCAGTACTTC
D: TRBD1
size: -
V: TRBV5-4
J: TRBJ2-7

CDR3: CAISNGLADRPPYEQYF
DNA: TGTGCCATCAGTAACGGACTAGCGGACCGGCCCCCTTACGAGCAGTACTTC
D: TRBD2
size: -
V: TRBV10-3
J: TRBJ2-7